This T cell receptor beta chain was profiled in a study of T-cell memory formation after mild COVID-19. General study points: Contracting CD4+ clones sat mainly in CM and EM; CD8+ in EMRA.

Per germline, CDR1 LGHDT and CDR2 YNNKEL (reference sequence). The CDR3 runs 14 residues. V lost 5 bases, J lost 5 bases, and 15 bases lay in between. Via MiXCR, TCRdb re-called the 5' RACE reads, giving one row per CDR3 protein. The sample has under 150,000 distinct CDR3 sequences; roughly 20% are singletons. A note on this clonotype: The antigen is undetermined.

J is TRBJ2-5 and V is TRBV3-1, with D maybe TRBD2 (6 bases). The material sequenced was PBMCs or a T cell subset sorted from them (not recorded which). This sequence originates from a man aged 18 to 29 who had mild COVID-19 (a few samples of this study predate the infection). Cell type and time point are not known. This chain's CDR3 is CASSTRTTRETQYF. The CDR3 nucleotides are TGTGCCAGCAGCACCCGGACTACGCGCGAGACCCAGTACTTC.